Listed here are 32 T cell receptor beta chains from one sample, sequenced in a study of T cells in Graves' hyperthyroidism and ophthalmopathy. TCR beta CDR3 sequences were amplified from RNA transcripts. Researchers ran a first-round RT-PCR on the TCR CDR3 using the HTBI primer set. TCRdb recomputed calls from the multiplex PCR reads with MiXCR, one row per CDR3 protein. The sample has fewer than 700,000 distinct CDR3 sequences; approximately 17% are singletons. The sequencing sample was made of blood. The origin of the receptors is a woman between 18 and 29 years old with Graves' ophthalmopathy.

This clonotype was picked up many times. The chain has TRBV18 and TRBJ2-7, with D unresolved. The CDR3 is 14 amino acids. The germline gives CDR1 KGHSH, CDR2 LQKENI. V was clipped by 3 bases and J by 2 bases, with 11 bases between them. The CDR3 DNA sequence: TGTGCCAGCTCACCTAGAGACACAACCTACGAGCAGTACTTC. Encoded protein: CASSPRDTTYEQYF. Complete variable domain (other parts from reference TRBV18 and TRBJ2-7): NAGVMQNPRHLVRRRGQEARLRCSPMKGHSHVYWYRQLPEEGLKFMVYLQKENIIDESGMPKERFSAEFPKEGPSILRIQQVVRGDSAAYFCASSPRDTTYEQYFGPGTRLTVT.

At least ten counts were recorded for this clonotype. The genes are TRBV5-1 and TRBJ1-2, with a tentative D call TRBD1 (5 bases). Trimming took off 4 bases at V and 4 bases at J, with 11 bases between the two ends. Germline V gene lookup returns CDR1 SGHRS and CDR2 YFSETQ. The CDR3 extends over 13 amino acids. The CDR3 region has the DNA TGCGCCAGCAGCCAAGGGACCGGCTATGGCTACACCTTC. Its protein is CASSQGTGYGYTF. Supplemented by reference TRBV5-1 and TRBJ1-2, the full variable domain reads KAGVTQTPRYLIKTRGQQVTLSCSPISGHRSVSWYQQTPGQGLQFLFEYFSETQRNKGNFPGRFSGRQFSNSRSEMNVSTLELGDSALYLCASSQGTGYGYTFGSGTRLTVV.

This clonotype was detected many times. This chain links TRBV18 with TRBJ2-7; 8 nucleotides match TRBD2. CDR1 and CDR2 from the germline V gene are KGHSH and LQKENI. V lost 6 bases, J lost 3 bases, and 10 bases stayed unmatched. The CDR3 sequence is 15 residues long. CDR3 residues: CASSPGLGTLYEQYF. CDR3 in DNA: TGTGCCAGCTCTCCGGGACTAGGGACGCTCTACGAGCAGTACTTC.

The sample holds many counts of this clonotype. This rearrangement joins TRBV5-1 to TRBJ2-2; weak D call: TRBD1 (5 bases). Trimming shortened V by 2 bases and J by 4 bases, and 9 bases separated the two germline ends. This CDR3 contains 14 residues. From germline, CDR1 is SGHRS and CDR2 YFSETQ. In DNA form, the CDR3 reads TGCGCCAGCAGCTTCAGGGAAATCACCGGGGAGCTGTTTTTT. The encoded protein is CASSFREITGELFF.

The sample holds a few counts of this clonotype. This sequence joins TRBV4-1 and TRBJ2-1, with TRBD2 identical over 13 bases. The J segment lost 2 bases and the V segment lost 1 base, leaving 14 bases of the junction unmatched. The germline V gene has CDR1 MGHRA and CDR2 YSYEKL. The CDR3 is 21 residues long. The CDR3 region is CASSQADWTSGGPSTYNEQFF. Written as DNA, the CDR3 is TGCGCCAGCAGCCAAGCAGACTGGACTAGCGGGGGACCATCAACCTACAATGAGCAGTTCTTC.

The chain is built from TRBV9 and TRBJ1-1; D unclear. CDR3 length: 14 amino acids. V shed 0 bases and J shed 5 bases, with 11 bases lying between them. CDR1 and CDR2 (germline): SGDLS, YYNGEE. CDR3 in DNA: TGTGCCAGCAGCGTAGGGAAAGGGCGAACTGAAGCTTTCTTT. Translation gives CASSVGKGRTEAFF. Variable domain in full (rest from reference TRBV9 and TRBJ1-1): DSGVTQTPKHLITATGQRVTLRCSPRSGDLSVYWYQQSLDQGLQFLIQYYNGEERAKGNILERFSAQQFPDLHSELNLSSLELGDSALYFCASSVGKGRTEAFFGQGTRLTVV.

The chain recombines TRBV12-3 or TRBV12-4 with TRBJ2-3; TRBD1 is a possible D gene (6 bases). CDR3 size: 12 residues. V lost 7 bases, J lost 9 bases, and 14 bases lay in between. Here the CDR3 DNA reads TGTGCCAGCAACAGGGTTGGGTCAACGCAGTATTTT. Amino acid sequence: CASNRVGSTQYF.

This clonotype was picked up many times. The V call is TRBV7-9, the J call TRBJ1-6; D is undetermined. This CDR3 is 14 amino acids long. CDR1 SEHNR and CDR2 FQNEAQ come from the germline V gene (reference sequence). Between the trimmed V and J ends, which lost 1 base and 8 bases, there was a span of 9 bases. The DNA of the CDR3 is TGTGCCAGCAGCTTAGTAGGGATGGATTCACCCCTCCACTTT. Translating it yields CASSLVGMDSPLHF.

This clonotype has at least ten counts. The chain employs TRBV7-3 and TRBJ1-1; a possible D gene is TRBD1 (5 bases). The germline V and J ends were trimmed by 0 bases and 3 bases, with 11 bases remaining between them. Germline loops: CDR1 SGHTA, CDR2 FQGTGA. CDR3 size: 15 residues. CDR3 residues: CASSLTATADTEAFF. The CDR3 DNA follows: TGTGCCAGCAGCTTAACGGCGACAGCCGACACTGAAGCTTTCTTT.

There are a few counts of this clonotype. This chain links TRBV4-1 with TRBJ2-7; D gene unclear. The CDR3 extends over 14 amino acids. V was trimmed by 0 bases and J by 4 bases, leaving 10 bases between them. Germline V gene lookup returns CDR1 MGHRA and CDR2 YSYEKL. The CDR3 sequence: CASSQDSWGYEQYF. CDR3 DNA sequence: TGCGCCAGCAGCCAAGACTCATGGGGATACGAGCAGTACTTC.

This clonotype was observed at least ten times. The chain is built from TRBV20-1 and TRBJ2-5; 8 bases agree with TRBD2. V lost 4 bases, J lost 5 bases, and 6 bases stayed unmatched. The V gene's germline CDR1 is DFQATT and CDR2 SNEGSKA (reference sequence). There are 13 residues in the CDR3. This chain's CDR3 is CSANDRGGETQYF. The CDR3 region has the DNA TGCAGTGCTAATGACCGGGGGGGTGAGACCCAGTACTTC.

This clonotype was counted at least ten times. The chain links TRBV7-9 to TRBJ1-2; D remains ambiguous. This CDR3 has 13 amino acids. The ends were cut back, 5 bases at V and 4 bases at J, with 11 bases in the middle. Germline assignment: CDR1 SEHNR and CDR2 FQNEAQ (reference sequence). The CDR3 here is CASSTRDGYGYTF. CDR3 in DNA: TGTGCCAGCAGCACAAGGGATGGCTATGGCTACACCTTC. The full variable domain, with the rest looked up from reference TRBV7-9 and TRBJ1-2, is DTGVSQNPRHKITKRGQNVTFRCDPISEHNRLYWYRQTLGQGPEFLTYFQNEAQLEKSRLLSDRFSAERPKGSFSTLEIQRTEQGDSAMYLCASSTRDGYGYTFGSGTRLTVV.

At least ten counts were recorded for this clonotype. The rearrangement joins TRBV13 to TRBJ1-1; weak D call: TRBD1 (5 bases). This CDR3 contains 14 residues. Per the germline V gene, CDR1 is PRHDT and CDR2 is FYEKMQ (reference sequence). V dropped 5 bases and J dropped 1 base, with 11 bases sitting between them. For the CDR3, the DNA is TGTGCCAGCAGCCGCTCGACAGAGAACACTGAAGCTTTCTTT. Translated: CASSRSTENTEAFF.

This clonotype was detected many times. This chain joins TRBV11-2 and TRBJ2-7, with a possible D match to TRBD2 (7 bases). The ends were cut back, 5 bases at V and 2 bases at J, with 10 bases in the middle. CDR1 is SGHAT and CDR2 is FQNNGV in the germline V gene. The CDR3 length is 13 residues. The CDR3 region has the DNA TGTGCCAGCAGCCAAGGGGGGGCCTACGAGCAGTACTTC. Encoded protein: CASSQGGAYEQYF.

The gene calls are TRBV7-6 and TRBJ2-7, with D tentatively TRBD2 (5 bases). CDR3 length equals 15 residues. V lost 1 base and J lost 2, with 12 bases in between. From germline, CDR1 is SGHVS and CDR2 FNYEAQ. In nucleotides, the CDR3 is TGTGCCAGCAGCTTAGGGGGAGTGGGGACCTACGAGCAGTACTTC. This encodes CASSLGGVGTYEQYF.

The table lists this clonotype with many counts. The CDR3: CAWSVQDLGSEAFF. CDR3 DNA: TGTGCCTGGAGTGTACAGGACCTAGGGAGTGAAGCTTTCTTT. The chain recombines TRBV30 with TRBJ1-1; maybe TRBD1 (5 bases). Germline V lookup: CDR1 GTSNPN, CDR2 SVGIG (reference sequence). This CDR3 is 14 amino acids long. Trimming cost V 0 bases and J 7 bases, with 15 bases left between them.

This rearrangement joins TRBV9 to TRBJ2-3; 7 nucleotides line up with TRBD1. V gave up 0 bases and J gave up 2 bases; unmatched junction bases: 3. Germline CDR1 and CDR2: SGDLS and YYNGEE. The length of the CDR3 is 15 residues. The CDR3 is CASSVGGQPTDTQYF. CDR3 nucleotide sequence: TGTGCCAGCAGCGTAGGGGGACAGCCCACAGATACGCAGTATTTT. The variable domain in full, completed from reference TRBV9 and TRBJ2-3, reads DSGVTQTPKHLITATGQRVTLRCSPRSGDLSVYWYQQSLDQGLQFLIQYYNGEERAKGNILERFSAQQFPDLHSELNLSSLELGDSALYFCASSVGGQPTDTQYFGPGTRLTVL.

This clonotype was recorded a few times. The CDR3 region is CASSLGGGLLSGANVLTF. The CDR3, as DNA: TGCGCCAGCAGCTTGGGCGGAGGTCTACTCTCTGGGGCCAACGTCCTGACTTTC. The chain recombines TRBV5-1 with TRBJ2-6, with D possibly matching TRBD2 (5 bases). The CDR3 has 18 amino acids. V lost 0 bases and J 0 bases, leaving 13 bases between the germline ends. Germline CDR1 and CDR2: SGHRS and YFSETQ.

A remark on this clonotype: This may come from a read error, since a much larger clone is one base off. This chain joins TRBV5-1 and TRBJ2-3; 8 nucleotides match TRBD2. The trim removed 1 base at V and 2 bases at J, leaving 6 bases unmatched. Germline V gene lookup returns CDR1 SGHRS and CDR2 YFSETQ. CDR3 length equals 16 residues. CDR3 region: CASSLWASGFTDTQYF. As DNA, the CDR3 is TGCGCCAGCAGCTTGTGGGCTAGCGGGTTCACAGATACGCAGTATTTT.

As to this clonotype: An end of the junction does not agree with germline; a read error may underlie this. This chain uses TRBV24-1 with TRBJ2-1; perhaps TRBD2 as D (6 bases). The germline gives CDR1 KGHDR, CDR2 SFDVKD. This CDR3 is built from 14 residues. The DNA for the CDR3 is TGTGCCACCGACGACGGGAGCTCCTACAATGAGCTGTTCTTC. Its protein product is CATDDGSSYNELFF.

V usage is TRBV10-3 and J usage is TRBJ1-5; 7 nucleotides align to TRBD1. The CDR3 covers 16 residues. Germline V lookup: CDR1 ENHRY, CDR2 SYGVKD. Losses at the gene ends were 2 bases for V and 5 bases for J; bases not matched to a gene: 9. The CDR3 sequence is CAISEGLGTADQPQHF. For the CDR3, the DNA is TGTGCCATCAGTGAGGGACTCGGGACAGCTGATCAGCCCCAGCATTTT.

The rearrangement joins TRBV27 to TRBJ1-1; no clear D. V was cut by 3 bases and J by 3 bases, with 8 bases left in between. The CDR3 consists of 13 residues. Germline lookup yields CDR1 MNHEY and CDR2 SMNVEV (reference sequence). The CDR3: CASSFTRYTEAFF. The CDR3 DNA reads as TGTGCCAGCAGTTTTACAAGATACACTGAAGCTTTCTTT.

This clonotype came up many times. The chain is built from TRBV10-1 and TRBJ2-7, with 9 bases identical to TRBD1. The CDR3 sequence is 15 residues long. Germline CDR1 WNHNN, CDR2 SYGVQD (reference sequence). Trimming cost V 4 bases and J 1 base; bases outside gene matches: 5. CDR3 residues: CASSGPGTGSYEQYF. In nucleotides, the CDR3 is TGCGCCAGCAGTGGCCCCGGGACAGGGTCCTACGAGCAGTACTTC.

V usage is TRBV4-3 and J usage is TRBJ1-2; D is possibly TRBD1 (5 bases). CDR3 length: 14 amino acids. Germline CDR1 and CDR2: LGHNA and YSLEER. V was clipped by 3 bases and J by 4 bases, with 12 bases between them. The CDR3 sequence: CASSQDPDSYGYTF. The CDR3 coding sequence is TGCGCCAGCAGCCAGGACCCTGACAGCTATGGCTACACCTTC.

This clonotype has ten or more counts. The chain has TRBV28 and TRBJ1-1; 9 nucleotides align to TRBD1. V trimming: 5 bases; J trimming: 2 bases; junction bases outside the gene matches: 15. The V gene's germline CDR1 is MDHEN and CDR2 SYDVKM. The CDR3 totals 18 residues. In DNA form, the CDR3 reads TGTGCCAGCAGTCCAACCGCCGGGACAGGGCTTTATAACACTGAAGCTTTCTTT. This codes for CASSPTAGTGLYNTEAFF.

The chain carries TRBV29-1 and TRBJ2-7; D gene uncertain. V was cut by 0 bases and J by 2 bases, with 8 bases left in between. CDR1 is SQVTM and CDR2 is ANQGSEA in the germline V gene. The CDR3 is 13 amino acids. The CDR3 DNA is TGCAGCGTTGAAGATAACACTGCCTACGAGCAGTACTTC. Translating gives CSVEDNTAYEQYF.

In this sample, this clonotype turned up many times. This chain joins TRBV9 and TRBJ1-2; D gene uncertain. V lost 0 bases, J lost 3 bases, and 6 bases lay in between. The germline gives CDR1 SGDLS, CDR2 YYNGEE. CDR3 length equals 13 residues. The CDR3, as DNA: TGTGCCAGCAGCGTAGACCAGGACTATGGCTACACCTTC. Translating it yields CASSVDQDYGYTF.

This chain joins TRBV10-3 and TRBJ2-5; no definite D call. Germline V CDR1 and CDR2: ENHRY, SYGVKD. Between the trimmed V and J ends, which lost 6 bases and 2 bases, there was a span of 13 bases. This CDR3 comprises 14 residues. CDR3 region: CAIRRGRLQETQYF. The CDR3 nucleotides read TGTGCCATCAGAAGAGGACGGTTACAAGAGACCCAGTACTTC.

J is TRBJ1-2 and V is TRBV15; D may be TRBD1 (5 bases). The CDR3 spans 13 residues. Trimming took off 3 bases at V and 7 bases at J, with 12 bases between the two ends. Germline V gives CDR1 LNHNV, CDR2 YYDKDF (reference sequence). The CDR3 protein is CATSRGGEGGYTF. CDR3 DNA: TGTGCCACCAGCAGGGGGGGAGAGGGTGGCTACACCTTC. The entire variable domain, with the rest obtained from reference TRBV15 and TRBJ1-2, is as follows: DAMVIQNPRYQVTQFGKPVTLSCSQTLNHNVMYWYQQKSSQAPKLLFHYYDKDFNNEADTPDNFQSRRPNTSFCFLDIRSPGLGDTAMYLCATSRGGEGGYTFGSGTRLTVV.

This clonotype was picked up a small number of times. The rearrangement uses TRBV20-1 and TRBJ1-2; no reliable D call. V was trimmed by 1 base and J by 9 bases, leaving 12 bases between them. The CDR3 runs to 12 residues. Germline V gives CDR1 DFQATT, CDR2 SNEGSKA (reference sequence). DNA of the CDR3: TGCAGTGCTAGAGGGACGGACGCATGCTACACCTTC. Its translation: CSARGTDACYTF.

In this sample, this clonotype turned up a few times. The chain combines TRBV29-1 with TRBJ2-1, with TRBD2 matching over 8 bases. This CDR3 comprises 19 residues. V gave up 8 bases and J gave up 0 bases; unmatched junction bases: 21. Per germline, CDR1 SQVTM and CDR2 ANQGSEA. CDR3 coding DNA: TGCAGCCCTCCCCTCGGGAGACTGGCGGGGGGCCTCTCCTACAATGAGCAGTTCTTC. This sequence encodes CSPPLGRLAGGLSYNEQFF.

This clonotype was seen repeatedly, ten times or more. The gene calls are TRBV6-1 and TRBJ2-3; 9 bases line up with TRBD2. The germline V gene encodes CDR1 MNHNS and CDR2 SASEGT. Trimming at V came to 1 base and at J to 4 bases, leaving 3 bases not matched to a gene. There are 15 residues in the CDR3. DNA of the CDR3: TGTGCCAGCAGTGAAGGGCGGGGGGGCCCAGATACGCAGTATTTT. This translates into CASSEGRGGPDTQYF.